Listed here are 21 T cell receptor beta chains from one sample, sequenced in a study of blood T cell repertoires in COVID-19. Profiling relied on immunoSEQ multiplex PCR, and the TCRdb table lists in-frame clones only, not all of them. Of under 250,000 clones detected, around 82% appear once; the ten largest clones hold 2% to 2.5%. The sequencing input was peripheral blood. Receptors originate from a woman aged 55-70 years with acute or convalescent COVID-19.

The chain employs TRBV11-2 and TRBJ2-1, with D tentatively TRBD1 (5 bases). V was cut by 1 base and J by 3 bases, with 13 bases left in between. CDR1 SGHAT and CDR2 FQNNGV come from the germline V gene. The CDR3 spans 16 residues. In DNA form, the CDR3 reads TGTGCCAGCAGCTTAGTTTTAGGGGTATTCTACAATGAGCAGTTCTTC. Translation gives CASSLVLGVFYNEQFF.

The chain couples TRBV5-6 to TRBJ1-1, with TRBD1 matching 7 bases. Germline lookup yields CDR1 SGHDT and CDR2 YYEEEE. The CDR3 is made up of 14 amino acids. The V segment lost 3 bases and the J segment 4 bases; nucleotides outside the gene matches: 6. The CDR3 here is CASSSTGISTEAFF. In DNA, the CDR3 is TGTGCCAGCAGCTCGACAGGGATTAGCACTGAAGCTTTCTTT.

V and J are TRBV4-2 and TRBJ2-5; 8 nucleotides align to TRBD2. The V segment lost 0 bases and the J segment 2 bases; nucleotides outside the gene matches: 5. The CDR3 covers 16 residues. Germline lookup yields CDR1 LGHNA and CDR2 YNFKEQ. The CDR3 loop is CASSQELPSGQETQYF. The CDR3 DNA reads TGTGCCAGCAGCCAAGAACTACCTAGCGGGCAAGAGACCCAGTACTTC.

This clone was detected only a few times. The genes are TRBV2 and TRBJ1-3; tentative D call: TRBD1 (6 bases). V shed 6 bases and J shed 4 bases, with 13 bases lying between them. Per germline, CDR1 SNHLY and CDR2 FYNNEI. The CDR3 loop spans 14 amino acids. The CDR3: CASSPGTFGNTIYF. CDR3 bases: TGTGCCAGCAGCCCCGGGACATTCGGAAACACCATATATTTT. Combining the CDR3 with reference TRBV2 and TRBJ1-3 gives the whole variable domain EPEVTQTPSHQVTQMGQEVILRCVPISNHLYFYWYRQILGQKVEFLVSFYNNEISEKSEIFDDQFSVERPDGSNFTLKIRSTKLEDSAMYFCASSPGTFGNTIYFGEGSWLTVV.

This chain links TRBV19 with TRBJ1-6; 9 nucleotides line up with TRBD1. Looked up from germline, CDR1 is LNHDA and CDR2 is SQIVND (reference sequence). The V and J ends lost 6 bases and 10 bases, in that order; junction bases with no gene match: 4. The CDR3 extends over 13 amino acids. As DNA, the CDR3 is TGTGCCAGTAGGGGACAGGGAAAGTCACCCCTCCACTTT. Its protein is CASRGQGKSPLHF.

The rearrangement joins TRBV11-2 to TRBJ1-1, with 7 bases aligning to TRBD1. Germline values: CDR1 SGHAT, CDR2 FQNNGV. The CDR3 runs 14 residues. With V trimmed by 6 bases and J by 5 bases, 9 bases remained unmatched. The CDR3, as DNA: TGTGCCAGCAGATCACAGGGGTTTAAAACTGAAGCTTTCTTT. Translation: CASRSQGFKTEAFF. The full variable domain, with the rest looked up from reference TRBV11-2 and TRBJ1-1, is EAGVAQSPRYKIIEKRQSVAFWCNPISGHATLYWYQQILGQGPKLLIQFQNNGVVDDSQLPKDRFSAERLKGVDSTLKIQPAKLEDSAVYLCASRSQGFKTEAFFGQGTRLTVV.

This rearrangement joins TRBV3-1 (or the pseudogene TRBV3-2) to TRBJ1-3; D gene unclear. The V gene lost 0 bases and the J gene lost 4 bases, with 7 bases spanning the gap. Germline V CDR1 and CDR2: LGHDT, YNNKEL (reference sequence). This CDR3 has 14 residues. CDR3 sequence (DNA): TGTGCCAGCAGCCAAGATCTCCCCGGAAACACCATATATTTT. It specifies CASSQDLPGNTIYF.

The chain links TRBV15 to TRBJ1-2, with 7 bases matching TRBD1. The V gene's germline CDR1 is LNHNV and CDR2 YYDKDF (reference sequence). J lost 1 base, V lost 1 base, and 3 bases had no gene match. This CDR3 spans 15 amino acids. In DNA, the CDR3 is TGTGCCACCAGCAGAGTGCCAGGGGGTAACTATGGCTACACCTTC. As protein: CATSRVPGGNYGYTF.

In this sample, this clone turned up once. This chain uses TRBV25-1 with TRBJ1-2, with TRBD1 as a possible D gene (5 bases). V shed 5 bases and J shed 2 bases, with 12 bases lying between them. Germline CDR1 and CDR2: MGHDK and SYGVNS. This CDR3 is 14 amino acids long. CDR3 in amino acids: CASSPPGGNYGYTF. In DNA, the CDR3 is TGTGCCAGCAGTCCCCCGGGGGGGAACTATGGCTACACCTTC.

The rearrangement uses TRBV5-4 and TRBJ2-1; D not certain. The length of the CDR3 is 13 residues. CDR1 is SGHNT and CDR2 is YYREEE in the germline V gene (reference sequence). V was pared by 0 bases and J by 4 bases, with 5 bases between. CDR3 sequence (DNA): TGTGCCAGCAGCTTGGGGCAGTACAATGAGCAGTTCTTC. Translation gives CASSLGQYNEQFF.

The chain carries TRBV4-2 and TRBJ1-3, with D possibly matching TRBD1 (5 bases). Germline values: CDR1 LGHNA, CDR2 YNFKEQ. With 0 bases removed from V and 3 bases from J, the gap between germline ends came to 9 bases. The CDR3 sequence is 15 residues long. Here the CDR3 reads CASSQEGGDGNTIYF. In DNA form, the CDR3 reads TGTGCCAGCAGCCAAGAGGGAGGGGATGGAAACACCATATATTTT.

The chain has TRBV5-6 and TRBJ1-3, with D uncertain. The CDR3 sequence is 14 residues long. Germline CDR1 reads SGHDT; CDR2 reads YYEEEE. Trimming took off 5 bases at V and 2 bases at J, with 11 bases between the two ends. The CDR3 nucleotides read TGTGCCAGCAGTCGGGGAAGGGCTGGAAACACCATATATTTT. It specifies CASSRGRAGNTIYF.

The rearrangement links TRBV7-9 to TRBJ1-1, with 8 bases aligning to TRBD1. CDR3 length equals 14 residues. Germline trimming cut 3 bases from V and 6 bases from J; bases unmatched to any gene: 6. Germline V gene data show CDR1 as SEHNR and CDR2 as FQNEAQ (reference sequence). CDR3: CASSFQGAGAEAFF. The CDR3 nucleotides read TGTGCCAGCAGCTTTCAGGGGGCAGGGGCTGAAGCTTTCTTT.

This rearrangement joins TRBV19 to TRBJ2-2; D is ambiguous. CDR3 length equals 14 residues. Per germline, CDR1 LNHDA and CDR2 SQIVND (reference sequence). With 1 base removed from V and 6 bases from J, the gap between germline ends came to 9 bases. In DNA form, the CDR3 reads TGTGCCAGTAGTATAGGTATGGGCCCCGGGGAGCTGTTTTTT. Translation gives CASSIGMGPGELFF. The full variable domain, completed using reference TRBV19 and TRBJ2-2, is DGGITQSPKYLFRKEGQNVTLSCEQNLNHDAMYWYRQDPGQGLRLIYYSQIVNDFQKGDIAEGYSVSREKKESFPLTVTSAQKNPTAFYLCASSIGMGPGELFFGEGSRLTVL.

The rearrangement uses TRBV11-2 and TRBJ1-3; D is ambiguous. The CDR3 runs 16 residues. V was pared by 2 bases and J by 0 bases, with 11 bases between. In germline, CDR1 is SGHAT, CDR2 FQNNGV. CDR3 in DNA: TGTGCCAGCAGCTTACACGGTTGGTTCTCTGGAAACACCATATATTTT. The encoded protein is CASSLHGWFSGNTIYF.

The chain couples TRBV4-2 to TRBJ2-1; 11 bases map to TRBD2. J was trimmed by 4 bases and V by 4 bases; bases with no gene match: 3. CDR1 LGHNA and CDR2 YNFKEQ come from the germline V gene. This CDR3 has 15 amino acids. Here the CDR3 reads CASSLSSGGYNEQFF. DNA for the CDR3: TGTGCCAGCAGCCTCTCTAGCGGGGGGTACAATGAGCAGTTCTTC.

The rearrangement joins TRBV5-4 to TRBJ1-1; weak D call: TRBD1 (6 bases). CDR1 is SGHNT and CDR2 is YYREEE in the germline V gene (reference sequence). The CDR3 runs 13 residues. The V gene lost 4 bases and the J gene lost 9 bases, with 16 bases spanning the gap. Here the CDR3 DNA reads TGTGCCAGCAGCGGGACGCCACAGGGCCAAGCTTTCTTT. This codes for CASSGTPQGQAFF.

The genes are TRBV11-1 and TRBJ1-1; perhaps TRBD1 as D (6 bases). Germline CDR1 SGHAT, CDR2 FQDESV (reference sequence). This CDR3 spans 14 amino acids. Trimming removed 5 bases at V and 1 base at J, with 11 bases between. CDR3 nucleotides: TGTGCCAGCAGCCCACAGGGCCCGAACACTGAAGCTTTCTTT. Translated, it gives CASSPQGPNTEAFF. The complete variable domain, with remaining parts taken from reference TRBV11-1 and TRBJ1-1, reads EAEVAQSPRYKITEKSQAVAFWCDPISGHATLYWYRQILGQGPELLVQFQDESVVDDSQLPKDRFSAERLKGVDSTLKIQPAELGDSAMYLCASSPQGPNTEAFFGQGTRLTVV.

V and J are TRBV19 and TRBJ2-1; TRBD2 is a possible D gene (6 bases). CDR1 LNHDA and CDR2 SQIVND come from the germline V gene (reference sequence). V lost 7 bases and J lost 5, with 12 bases in between. The CDR3 is 13 residues long. The DNA of the CDR3 is TGTGCCAGTATGGGGGACTGGGACAATGAGCAGTTCTTC. Encoded protein: CASMGDWDNEQFF.

J is TRBJ1-4 and V is TRBV28; D unclear. The V end was cut by 5 bases, the J end by 13 bases, with 11 bases between. In germline, CDR1 is MDHEN, CDR2 SYDVKM. The CDR3 covers 11 residues. This chain's CDR3 is CASSLSTGLFF. CDR3 DNA: TGTGCCAGCAGTCTCTCGACGGGACTGTTTTTT.

J is TRBJ1-4 and V is TRBV18; TRBD1 matches 10 bases. Germline V gives CDR1 KGHSH, CDR2 LQKENI. Losses at the gene ends were 3 bases for V and 0 bases for J; bases not matched to a gene: 10. The CDR3 is 19 residues long. CDR3 residues: CASSPGQGDTIATNEKLFF. CDR3 nucleotide sequence: TGTGCCAGCTCACCCGGACAGGGGGACACGATAGCAACTAATGAAAAACTGTTTTTT.